This TCR beta chain was documented in a study of T cell responses to AZD1222 COVID-19 vaccine (dated by TCRdb to the early 2020s). For the study in its entirety: TCR sequencing covered more than 230 trial participants: about 210 given two doses of AZD1222 and 26 given two doses of MenACWY control vaccine. Trial participants were enrolled into age subgroups of 18-55, 56-69 and 70-plus years, which contained around 150, 29 and 61 TCR-sequenced participants, respectively. The full study reports these points: Conclusions about previously exposed vaccinees were limited because only a handful of AZD1222 recipients were SARS-CoV-2 seropositive at baseline. Participants were mostly white British and included more females than males, and it was suggested by the authors that clonal diversity may have been underestimated. Vaccine-associated CD4 TCRs spanned the whole spike protein, with dominant responses in regions 160-218 and 743-854. Because no day 14 peak-response samples were available, the repertoires could be characterized only after the peak T cell response. The 56-69-year group was small, and its depth increase did not reach significance, likely because of low power. Nearly half of unique spike-specific TCRs reportedly recognized epitopes outside regions mutated in the B.1.351 and B.1.1.7 variants. After two AZD1222 doses, both the breadth and the depth of spike-specific TCRs were significantly higher than at day 0 and than in MenACWY recipients.

The CDR3 regions of human TCRbeta chains were analyzed by immunosequencing. The authors' pipeline ran thus. Repertoire TCRs were checked for matches against a reference library of SARS-CoV-2-specific TCRs that had been generated using the MIRA antigen-specificity platform. Breadth was defined as the fraction of unique TCRs that were SARS-CoV-2-associated. Depth was defined as the fraction of total T cells that were SARS-CoV-2-associated. Each spike-specific TCR was assigned to its reactive spike region and to a CD4 or CD8 class using the MIRA data. Log10-transformed breadth and depth values were compared by one-way ANOVA with Sidak's multiple comparisons tests. TCRdb provides this immuneACCESS table in a form limited to in-frame rearrangements. Some clones are lacking; in checked studies, under half of them reflect an unresolved V gene, and why the rest are absent is not known. The V and J calls and clone size come from that table; D and trimming were worked out from the DNA. The sample contains under 150,000 clones, approximately 85% of them found a single time. The ten largest clonotypes hold over 5% of the sample.

The junction carries 13 bases between V and J, which are trimmed by 1 base and 7 bases respectively. From its cysteine to its phenylalanine, the CDR3 spans 15 amino acids. This entry keeps only the CDR3 DNA: 45 bases, framed from base 1. CDR1 is given as MNHNS and CDR2 as SASEGT, both from the germline V gene. The time point label of this sample denotes: about 28 days (+/-7) after the second vaccine dose. AZD1222 recipients with second doses at about 4 weeks or about 12 weeks were pooled, because spike-specific TCR depth and breadth did not differ between schedules. Samples from vaccinated people were obtained from the UK trials COV001 and COV002, which included a single-blind randomized controlled phase 2/3 trial of AZD1222 (ChAdOx1 nCoV-19) in healthy adults. For TCRbeta chain sequencing, PBMC samples from trial participants were taken at day 0 and at day 28 after the second dose. A note on this clone: This clone's antigen is unknown. Qualities for individual bases were not recorded, and no much larger clone is one base off.

The V and J segments used are TRBV6-1 and TRBJ2-2; the D region possibly corresponds to TRBD1 (6 bases align). The sequence derives from an adult who received the AZD1222 COVID-19 vaccine. The source was peripheral blood, collected 28 days after the second AZD1222 dose. The sequenced DNA is TGTGCCAGCAGTGAAGGGTCAGGGGCTTTCGGGGAGCTGTTTTTT. Its protein reads: CASSEGSGAFGELFF.